This T cell receptor (beta chain) was documented in a study of T-cell reconstitution after alpha-beta-depleted transplantation in children. Comment on this clonotype: Its antigen is currently unknown.

General study findings and limits: One year post-transplant, T-cell counts and diversity were largely derived from T cells produced anew.

The CDR3 is made up of 16 amino acids. Trimming took 1 base from V and 4 from J; bases not matched to a gene: 9. CDR1 is MGHRA and CDR2 is YSYEKL in the germline V gene. Unique molecular identifiers featured in how the TCRbeta library was prepared. TCRdb processed the PCR reads anew with MiXCR; each CDR3 protein has one entry. The sample includes some 830,000 distinct CDR3 sequences, approximately 15% of them seen just once. The gene calls are TRBV4-1 and TRBJ2-7, with 8 bases fitting TRBD2. The material sequenced was PBMCs, mostly from graft donor cells, taken 360 days after TCRalphabeta/CD19-depleted stem cell transplant. This receptor was taken from a male patient younger than 18 who had a stem cell transplant for acute lymphoblastic leukemia, so the T cells may come from the graft donor. Written as DNA, the CDR3 is TGCGCCAGCAGCCAAGTTCCCGGACTAGCAGCTTACGAGCAGTACTTC. Its translation: CASSQVPGLAAYEQYF.